The 7 T cell receptor beta chains reported below all come from one sample, sequenced in a study of OX40 agonist ivuxolimab in advanced cancers. This table comes from immunoSEQ multiplex PCR, and its TCRdb copy is limited to in-frame clones, with some not included. The sample includes 100,000 to 150,000 clones, around 93% of them seen just once. The specimen comprised CD4+ or CD8+ T cells sorted from blood, sampled in a trial of the OX40 agonist ivuxolimab. The receptors derive from an adult with an advanced solid tumor such as melanoma, head and neck, liver or kidney cancer.

V usage is TRBV19 and J usage is TRBJ1-1, with 10 bases lining up with TRBD1. This CDR3 comprises 14 residues. The V gene end was trimmed by 6 bases and the J gene end by 4 bases; junction bases not matched to a gene: 5. The germline gives CDR1 LNHDA, CDR2 SQIVND (reference sequence). CDR3 loop: CASSPGQGSTEAFF. The CDR3 nucleotides read TGTGCCAGTAGCCCGGGACAGGGGTCCACTGAAGCTTTCTTT.

The chain uses TRBV19 and TRBJ2-5, with TRBD2 matching 14 bases. J was trimmed by 5 bases and V by 7 bases; bases with no gene match: 9. Germline V CDR1 and CDR2: LNHDA, SQIVND (reference sequence). This CDR3 contains 16 residues. The CDR3 region is CASTPGLAGGGETQYF. The CDR3 nucleotides are TGTGCCAGTACCCCAGGACTAGCGGGAGGCGGGGAGACCCAGTACTTC.

This rearrangement joins TRBV7-9 to TRBJ1-2; D gene uncertain. Trimming removed 3 bases at V and 0 bases at J, with 8 bases between. The CDR3 has 14 residues. Germline CDR1 reads SEHNR; CDR2 reads FQNEAQ (reference sequence). The CDR3 DNA sequence: TGTGCCAGCAGCTTTGCCGCAGCTAACTATGGCTACACCTTC. This codes for CASSFAAANYGYTF.

The chain has TRBV9 and TRBJ2-1; tentative D call: TRBD2 (6 bases). The CDR3 is 18 amino acids. Germline assignment: CDR1 SGDLS and CDR2 YYNGEE. Trimming removed 0 bases from V and 4 bases from J, with 20 bases in between. CDR3 sequence: CASSVDGGSGVAYNEQFF. The CDR3 nucleotides read TGTGCCAGCAGCGTAGACGGTGGGTCGGGGGTCGCTTACAATGAGCAGTTCTTC.

V usage is TRBV27 and J usage is TRBJ2-1; maybe TRBD1 (6 bases). Trimming cost V 5 bases and J 8 bases, with 25 bases left between them. The length of the CDR3 is 17 residues. Germline CDR1 reads MNHEY; CDR2 reads SMNVEV (reference sequence). CDR3 sequence: CASSPLSRGTTNYEQFF. The CDR3 region has the DNA TGTGCCAGCAGTCCGCTCTCAAGGGGGACCACCAACTATGAGCAGTTCTTC.

The chain carries TRBV15 and TRBJ2-5; 8 nucleotides align to TRBD2. The V gene end was trimmed by 1 base and the J gene end by 3 bases; junction bases not matched to a gene: 13. This CDR3 contains 18 residues. Germline V CDR1 and CDR2: LNHNV, YYDKDF (reference sequence). CDR3 sequence reads: CATSRVEGLAGQEETQYF. The CDR3 region has the DNA TGTGCCACCAGCAGAGTGGAGGGCCTAGCGGGCCAGGAAGAGACCCAGTACTTC.

This sequence joins TRBV5-1 and TRBJ2-7; no reliable D call. The CDR3 runs 14 residues. Trimming removed 0 bases at V and 7 bases at J, with 14 bases between. Germline V gene data show CDR1 as SGHRS and CDR2 as YFSETQ. CDR3 nucleotide sequence: TGCGCCAGCAGCTTGGTGGGCATTATCCAAGAGCAGTACTTC. It yields the protein CASSLVGIIQEQYF. Together with reference TRBV5-1 and TRBJ2-7, the CDR3 gives the full variable domain: KAGVTQTPRYLIKTRGQQVTLSCSPISGHRSVSWYQQTPGQGLQFLFEYFSETQRNKGNFPGRFSGRQFSNSRSEMNVSTLELGDSALYLCASSLVGIIQEQYFGPGTRLTVT.